The sequence of this TCR beta chain was determined in a study of cytomegalovirus exposure and HLA in healthy donors (dated by TCRdb to 2015 to 2018). About the full investigation: The roughly 650 repertoires of the first cohort and the approximately 130 validation repertoires were produced on the same platform, according to a later analysis. High-throughput TCR immunosequencing, statistical association of individual TCRs with disease status, and machine learning were combined to predict cytomegalovirus infection status. Besides the first cohort of around 700 subjects, a separate validation cohort made up of roughly 120 different subjects was used. The study aimed to test whether signatures of past pathogen exposure could be identified by cataloging public T cell receptors. The full study reports these points: The validation cohort had no HLA typing available for a later analysis, so co-occurrence within that cohort was assessed over all 130 or so repertoires. Of the cluster scores, approximately 94% were above 0 in a later analysis, which found that TCRs clustered in the first cohort also tended to co-occur in the approximately 120 validation repertoires. The study gave a list of about 160 TCR beta chains associated with cytomegalovirus. Most TCR sequences were seen in very few donors, while some public TCRs were found in many individuals. In both the original and validation cohorts, the classifier was reported to diagnose cytomegalovirus status with high specificity and sensitivity. Three of the identified cytomegalovirus-associated TCR beta chains were confirmed in vitro to be specific for cytomegalovirus antigens. According to the authors, the approach could potentially be generalized to other disease states and immunological phenotypes.

In this sample, this clone turned up once. Its cognate antigen has yet to be identified. No base quality information exists; no much larger clone differs at one position. From a lookup of the germline V gene (reference sequence), CDR1 and CDR2 are LNHDA and SQIVND. The CDR3 measures 15 amino acids from cysteine to phenylalanine. The CDR3 DNA has 45 bases and is translated from base 1. V is pared back by 3 bases and J by 3 bases, with 13 bases lying between the germline termini. Libraries were constructed by the immunoSEQ multiplex PCR assay. Under the source paper's analysis protocol: A statistical classification framework was developed to diagnose cytomegalovirus status using the catalog of TCR beta chain sequences. TCRdb carries this immuneACCESS record with in-frame sequences only. Its versions omit some clonotypes, under half of them owing to an unresolved V gene in the studies checked, with the rest unexplained. V and J calls and clone size come straight from that table; D and trimming were deduced from the DNA. The sample table shows roughly 98,000 clones, and roughly nine tenths are seen once. Roughly 3.9% of the sample is in the top ten clones.

The donors belonged to the validation cohort of about 120 subjects, which was separate from the roughly 670-subject first cohort. The sequence came from a woman aged 25 to 39 in good health and CMV-seronegative. Specimen: PBMCs. Here the chain combines TRBV19 and TRBJ2-3; possibly the D gene is TRBD2, per 6 matching bases. The sequenced DNA: TGTGCCAGTAGTATCGATATCGGGGGAACAGATACGCAGTATTTT. This translates into CASSIDIGGTDTQYF.